This T cell receptor (beta chain) comes out of a study of blood T cell repertoires in COVID-19. Assay used: immunoSEQ multiplex PCR; TCRdb lists only in-frame clones, some missing. This table has a few hundred thousand clones, roughly 91% appearing once. The study drew participants aged about 18 to 95 years from some 23 US areas. The specimen was PBMCs or T cells enriched from blood (not recorded which). This TCR was recovered from a woman between 50 and 59 years old who had been exposed to COVID-19.

CDR3 nucleotides: TGCGCCAGCAGCCAACCTAGCGGGGGTGGATACGAGCAGTACTTC. Translating it yields CASSQPSGGGYEQYF. The chain is built from TRBV5-1 and TRBJ2-7; 10 bases map to TRBD2. The CDR3 totals 15 residues. CDR1 is SGHRS, CDR2 YFSETQ, per germline. Trimming at V came to 4 bases and at J to 4 bases, leaving 8 bases not matched to a gene. Filled out from reference TRBV5-1 and TRBJ2-7, the complete variable domain reads KAGVTQTPRYLIKTRGQQVTLSCSPISGHRSVSWYQQTPGQGLQFLFEYFSETQRNKGNFPGRFSGRQFSNSRSEMNVSTLELGDSALYLCASSQPSGGGYEQYFGPGTRLTVT.